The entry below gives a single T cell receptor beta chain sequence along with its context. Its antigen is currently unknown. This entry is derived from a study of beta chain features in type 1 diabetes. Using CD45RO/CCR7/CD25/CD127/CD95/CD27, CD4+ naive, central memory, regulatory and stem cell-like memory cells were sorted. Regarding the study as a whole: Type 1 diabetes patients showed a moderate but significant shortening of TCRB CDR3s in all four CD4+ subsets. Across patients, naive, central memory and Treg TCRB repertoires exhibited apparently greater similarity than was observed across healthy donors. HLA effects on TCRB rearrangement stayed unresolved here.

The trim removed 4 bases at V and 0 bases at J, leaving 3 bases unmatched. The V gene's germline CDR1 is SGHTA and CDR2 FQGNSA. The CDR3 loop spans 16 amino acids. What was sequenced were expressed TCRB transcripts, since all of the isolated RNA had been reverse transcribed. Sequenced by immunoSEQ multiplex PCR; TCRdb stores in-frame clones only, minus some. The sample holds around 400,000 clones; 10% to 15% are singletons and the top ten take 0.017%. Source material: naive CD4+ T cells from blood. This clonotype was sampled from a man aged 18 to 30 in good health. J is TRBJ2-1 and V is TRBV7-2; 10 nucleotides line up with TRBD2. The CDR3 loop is CASSSAGGASYNEQFF. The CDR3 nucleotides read TGTGCCAGCAGCTCAGCGGGGGGGGCCTCCTACAATGAGCAGTTCTTC.